Listed below are T cell receptor beta chains from one sample, sequenced in a study of T cells after yellow fever vaccination. TCRdb independently ran MiXCR on the 5' RACE reads; one entry per CDR3 protein. The sample has around 30,000 distinct CDR3 sequences; about 5% are singletons. The sample here was CD8+ T cells sorted from PBMCs, taken 10 days after the yellow fever booster vaccination. Source of these receptors: a man in his thirties or forties who received the YFV17D yellow fever vaccine. CDR3s include the opening cysteine and the closing phenylalanine or tryptophan. The D gene is left open where the match is weak. The size of a clone is reported for some rows only, either as once, few or many, or as a class for expanded clones.

J gene | V gene | D gene | CDR3 length | clone size | CDR3 DNA | CDR3 protein
TRBJ2-1 | TRBV5-1 | TRBD1 | 16 | many | TGCGCCAGCAGCTTGGGAGACAGGGGAGCCTACAATGAGCAGTTCTTC | CASSLGDRGAYNEQFF
TRBJ2-7 | TRBV12-3/TRBV12-4 | - | 14 | many | TGTGCCAGCAGTCCCGGGACCCTCCAATACGAGCAGTACTTC | CASSPGTLQYEQYF
TRBJ2-7 | TRBV9 | TRBD1 | 14 | many | TGTGCCAGCAGCGTCGGGACAGGGTGGTACGAGCAGTACTTC | CASSVGTGWYEQYF
TRBJ2-2 | TRBV11-2 | - | 14 | many | TGTGCCAGCAGCTTAGCAGCCGGGGTCGGGGAGCTGTTTTTT | CASSLAAGVGELFF
TRBJ2-7 | TRBV9 | - | 18 | many | TGTGCCAGCAGCCCAGCCGGACGGGCGACGGAAAATCCATACGAGCAGTACTTC | CASSPAGRATENPYEQYF
TRBJ2-1 | TRBV10-2 | - | 13 | many | TGCGCCAGCGGCCAGAGCTCCTACAATGAGCAGTTCTTC | CASGQSSYNEQFF
TRBJ2-7 | TRBV9 | - | 14 | many | TGTGCCAGCAGCGTAGGTGTCGGGTCCTACGAGCAGTACTTC | CASSVGVGSYEQYF
TRBJ2-3 | TRBV24-1 | - | 13 | many | TGTGCCACCAGCCCCCTCGAGACAGATACGCAGTATTTT | CATSPLETDTQYF
TRBJ2-1 | TRBV6-2/TRBV6-3 | - | 16 | many | TGTGCCAGCAGTTACCCCCAGACTAGATTTTCGAGTGAGCAGTTCTTC | CASSYPQTRFSSEQFF
TRBJ2-7 | TRBV12-3/TRBV12-4 | - | 13 | - | TGTGCCAGCAGTTTCGGGGAGGCCTACGAGCAGTACTTC | CASSFGEAYEQYF
TRBJ2-1 | TRBV20-1 | - | 12 | many | TGCAGTGCCCCCCGTTTGTACAATGAGCAGTTCTTC | CSAPRLYNEQFF
TRBJ2-1 | TRBV6-5 | - | 19 | many | TGTGCCAGCAGTTACTCCCCTTTGAGAGGCCCGCATCCCTACAATGAGCAGTTCTTC | CASSYSPLRGPHPYNEQFF
TRBJ2-3 | TRBV7-9 | - | 14 | many | TGTGCCAGCAGCTTGGGCGGACCCCTGGATACGCAGTATTTT | CASSLGGPLDTQYF
TRBJ2-5 | TRBV21-1 | - | 16 | many | TGTGCCAGCAGCTGCAGAGCGGGAGTAGGACAAGAGACCCAGTACTTC | CASSCRAGVGQETQYF
TRBJ1-3 | TRBV10-3 | - | 14 | many | TGTGCCACCGAGGACCTTATCTCTGGAAACACCATATATTTT | CATEDLISGNTIYF
TRBJ2-5 | TRBV20-1 | - | 15 | many | TGCAGTGCTAGTAGGGACACGAAAGACCAAGAGACCCAGTACTTC | CSASRDTKDQETQYF
TRBJ2-1 | TRBV6-2/TRBV6-3 | TRBD1 | 15 | - | TGTGCCAGCAAGACCGGGACAGGGGAGTTAGGGGAGCAGTTCTTC | CASKTGTGELGEQFF
TRBJ2-1 | TRBV3-1 | TRBD2 | 17 | once | TGTGCCACCTCCAAGCCCGGGACTAGCGTTTCCTACAATGAGCAGTTCTTC | CATSKPGTSVSYNEQFF
TRBJ1-6 | TRBV5-1 | - | 15 | many | TGCGCCAGCAGCATCGGACGGCTCCGAGATTCACCCCTCCACTTT | CASSIGRLRDSPLHF
TRBJ2-7 | TRBV12-5 | - | 14 | many | TGTGCTAGTGCGCTGGGGGAGAGCACCTACGAGCAGTACTTC | CASALGESTYEQYF
TRBJ2-2 | TRBV7-2 | TRBD2 | 17 | many | TGTGCCAGCAGCTTTCCACTAGCGGGAGATAACACCGGGGAGCTGTTTTTT | CASSFPLAGDNTGELFF
TRBJ2-7 | TRBV21-1 | - | 15 | many | TGTGCCAGCAGCCACGAAAGCACTAAACTCTACGAGCAGTACTTC | CASSHESTKLYEQYF
TRBJ2-7 | TRBV7-9 | TRBD2 | 13 | many | TGTGCCAGCAGTCCACCGGGACTAGCGGAGCAGTACTTC | CASSPPGLAEQYF
TRBJ2-1 | TRBV10-1 | TRBD1 | 18 | many | TGCGCCAGCAGTGGAGCCTCCTTCGGGACAGGGAAAGCTGGGGAGCAGTTCTTC | CASSGASFGTGKAGEQFF
TRBJ2-3 | TRBV28 | - | 11 | many | TGTGCCAGCAGTTCGGTAGATACGCAGTATTTT | CASSSVDTQYF
TRBJ1-2 | TRBV5-4 | - | 15 | many | TGTGCCAGCAGCTTGGACTCCGACGGGATTTATGGCTACACCTTC | CASSLDSDGIYGYTF
TRBJ1-5 | TRBV28 | - | 13 | many | TGTGCCATCCAGGTAGAGCGATATCAGCCCCAGCATTTT | CAIQVERYQPQHF
TRBJ1-1 | TRBV14 | - | 14 | many | TGTGCCAGCAGCCAAAACCGTCTCGGTACTGAAGCTTTCTTT | CASSQNRLGTEAFF
TRBJ2-3 | TRBV5-6 | - | 15 | many | TGTGCCAGCACCCCCTTCGGGGGAGGCCCCCATACGCAGTATTTT | CASTPFGGGPHTQYF
TRBJ2-1 | TRBV6-2/TRBV6-3 | - | 13 | many | TGTGCCAGCAGTTGGGGAGGAATCAATGAGCAGTTCTTC | CASSWGGINEQFF
TRBJ2-7 | TRBV7-6 | - | 17 | many | TGTGCCAGCAGCTTACTAGACGAGGGACCGAGCTCCTACGAGCAGTACTTC | CASSLLDEGPSSYEQYF
TRBJ2-2 | TRBV13 | - | 13 | many | TGTGCCAGCAGCTTAGCCGTACCCGGGGAGCTGTTTTTT | CASSLAVPGELFF
TRBJ1-2 | TRBV20-1 | - | 13 | medium-sized | TGCAGTGCTAGAGTTGAAGCTGACTATGGCTACACCTTC | CSARVEADYGYTF
TRBJ2-7 | TRBV7-2 | TRBD2 | 15 | many | TGTGCCAGCAGCACCGGGACTAGCGGGACCTACGAGCAGTACTTC | CASSTGTSGTYEQYF
TRBJ2-4 | TRBV2 | TRBD2 | 17 | - | TGTGCCAGCGGAATAGGGCTAGCGGGCCCAACCAAAAACATTCAGTACTTC | CASGIGLAGPTKNIQYF
TRBJ1-1 | TRBV4-2 | - | 15 | many | TGTGCCAGCAGCCAATTGGGGGTCGCGGGCACTGAAGCTTTCTTT | CASSQLGVAGTEAFF
TRBJ2-1 | TRBV28 | - | 13 | many | TGTGCCAGCAGTTCGGGACGAAACAATGAGCAGTTCTTC | CASSSGRNNEQFF
TRBJ2-1 | TRBV5-5 | TRBD2 | 16 | many | TGTGCCAGCAGCCTTAGCGGGAATTCTAGATACAATGAGCAGTTCTTC | CASSLSGNSRYNEQFF
TRBJ2-7 | TRBV29-1 | - | 15 | many | TGCAGCGTTGACCTGTTAGCGGAACCGGGCAACGAGCAGTACTTC | CSVDLLAEPGNEQYF
TRBJ1-2 | TRBV9 | - | 15 | many | TGTGCCAGCAGCGTAGATCGGGGGGCCCACTATGGCTACACCTTC | CASSVDRGAHYGYTF
TRBJ2-1 | TRBV24-1 | - | 14 | many | TGTGCCACCAGTGATTTGGGGGGGCTCAATGAGCAGTTCTTC | CATSDLGGLNEQFF